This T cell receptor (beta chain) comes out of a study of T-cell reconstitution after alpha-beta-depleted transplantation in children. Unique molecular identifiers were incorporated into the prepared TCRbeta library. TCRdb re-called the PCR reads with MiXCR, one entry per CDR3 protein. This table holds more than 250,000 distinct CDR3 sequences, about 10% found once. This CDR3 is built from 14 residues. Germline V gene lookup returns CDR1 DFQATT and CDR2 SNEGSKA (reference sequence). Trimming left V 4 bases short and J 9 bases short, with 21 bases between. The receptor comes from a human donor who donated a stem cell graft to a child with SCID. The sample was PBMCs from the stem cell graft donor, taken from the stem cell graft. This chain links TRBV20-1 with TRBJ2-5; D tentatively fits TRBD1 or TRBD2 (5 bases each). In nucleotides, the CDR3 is TGCAGTGCTATCCCGGGACCAGTCAAAGGGGCCCAGTACTTC. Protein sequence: CSAIPGPVKGAQYF.